This TCR beta chain came from a study of blood T cell repertoires in COVID-19. Study overall: The United States, Italy and Spain provided the acute and convalescent COVID-19 samples. Nucleic acid was either cDNA or gDNA, and it came from T cells, B-cell-depleted T cells, or PBMCs.

CDR3 size: 14 residues. CDR1 is SGHTS and CDR2 is YDEGEE in the germline V gene. Trimming took 6 bases from V and 2 from J, leaving 15 bases between them. In the study's own analysis: Amplification of reference gene primers provided the estimated nucleated cell counts. Method: immunoSEQ multiplex PCR; TCRdb's copy keeps in-frame clones and lacks some. V and J calls and clone size are as listed in that table; D and trimming were resolved from the DNA. The sample lists approximately 240,000 clones, about 85% occurring once. Material: peripheral blood. This sequence was found in a woman aged 18-29 years who had recovered from COVID-19. The chain carries TRBV5-8 and TRBJ2-7, with a weak D call TRBD1 (5 bases). CDR3 in DNA: TGTGCCAGCAAGACACAGGTGCCGACCTACGAGCAGTACTTC. It translates to CASKTQVPTYEQYF.